This TCR beta chain was found in a study of shared clonotypes between healthy human individuals. Study-wide findings and caveats: Generally, naive subsets came out with larger estimated richness than memory subsets.

Comment on this clone: Its antigen is as yet unknown.

Several immunoSEQ plates received, in even portions, the genomic DNA of each subset. Template for every sorted-subset replicate PCR totaled around 200 ng DNA, 25,000 to 30,000 T cell genomes. TCRdb's copy holds only in-frame clones and misses some; the assay was immunoSEQ multiplex PCR. The sample lists 2 million to 2.5 million clones, about 94% seen once, with around 0.13% in the top ten. Sequencing was carried out using naive CD4+ T cells sorted from blood. Subset: CD45RA+ positively selected. This receptor was taken from a man in his late teens or twenties in good health.

The CDR3 reads CASSYRPGQGAPSQHF. In DNA form, the CDR3 reads TGTGCCAGCAGTTACCGTCCGGGACAGGGGGCCCCGTCCCAGCATTTT. This sequence joins TRBV6-6 and TRBJ1-5; 12 bases are shared with TRBD1. V was clipped by 2 bases and J by 11 bases; unmatched bases: 10. Looked up from germline, CDR1 is MNHNY and CDR2 is SVGAGI (reference sequence). This CDR3 region has 16 residues.